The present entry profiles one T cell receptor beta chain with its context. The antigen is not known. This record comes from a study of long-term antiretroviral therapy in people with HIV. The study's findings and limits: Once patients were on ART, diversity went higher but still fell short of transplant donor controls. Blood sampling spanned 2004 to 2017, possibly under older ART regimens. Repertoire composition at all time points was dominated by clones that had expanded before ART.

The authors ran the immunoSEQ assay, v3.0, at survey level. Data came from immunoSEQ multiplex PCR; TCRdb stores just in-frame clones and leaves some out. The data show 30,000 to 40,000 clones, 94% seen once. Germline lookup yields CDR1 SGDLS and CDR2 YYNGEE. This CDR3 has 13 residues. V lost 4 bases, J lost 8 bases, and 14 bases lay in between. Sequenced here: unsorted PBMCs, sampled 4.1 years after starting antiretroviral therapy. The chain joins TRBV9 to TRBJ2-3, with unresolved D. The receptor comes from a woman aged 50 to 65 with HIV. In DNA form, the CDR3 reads TGTGCCAGCAGCCCCCCACTGTCGGGTACGCAGTATTTT. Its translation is CASSPPLSGTQYF.